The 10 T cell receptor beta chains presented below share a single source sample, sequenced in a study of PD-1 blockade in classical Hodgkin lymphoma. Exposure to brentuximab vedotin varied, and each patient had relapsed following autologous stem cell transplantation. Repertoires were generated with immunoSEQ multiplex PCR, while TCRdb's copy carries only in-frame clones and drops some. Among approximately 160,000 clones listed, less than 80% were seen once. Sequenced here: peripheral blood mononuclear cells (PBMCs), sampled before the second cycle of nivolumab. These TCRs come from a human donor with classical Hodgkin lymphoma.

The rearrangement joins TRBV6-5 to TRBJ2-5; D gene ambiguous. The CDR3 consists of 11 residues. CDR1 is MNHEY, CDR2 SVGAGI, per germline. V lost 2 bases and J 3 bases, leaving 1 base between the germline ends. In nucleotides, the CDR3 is TGTGCCAGCAGTTACAAAGAGACCCAGTACTTC. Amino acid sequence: CASSYKETQYF.

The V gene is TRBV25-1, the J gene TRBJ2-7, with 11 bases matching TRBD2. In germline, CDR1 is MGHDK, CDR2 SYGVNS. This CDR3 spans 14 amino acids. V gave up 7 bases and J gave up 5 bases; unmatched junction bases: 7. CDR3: CASMTSGALNEQYF. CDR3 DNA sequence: TGTGCCAGCATGACTAGCGGGGCGTTGAACGAGCAGTACTTC.

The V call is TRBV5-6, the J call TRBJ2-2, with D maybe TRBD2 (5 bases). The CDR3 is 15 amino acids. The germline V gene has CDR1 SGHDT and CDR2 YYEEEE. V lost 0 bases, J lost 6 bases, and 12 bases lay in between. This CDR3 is CASSLAGSVAGELFF. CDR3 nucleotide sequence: TGTGCCAGCAGCTTGGCGGGATCGGTCGCCGGGGAGCTGTTTTTT.

The CDR3 nucleotides are TGTGCCAGCAGCTTAAACCCGCCACTAGCGGGACTTTCCTACGAGCAGTACTTC. It specifies CASSLNPPLAGLSYEQYF. The genes are TRBV7-3 and TRBJ2-7, with 10 bases lining up with TRBD2. The CDR3 runs 18 residues. CDR1 and CDR2 from the germline V gene are SGHTA and FQGTGA. V shed 1 base and J 1 base; nucleotides not matched to a gene: 10.

The CDR3 region is CASSLGQGGNEQYF. The CDR3 DNA sequence: TGTGCCAGCAGCTTAGGTCAGGGTGGCAACGAGCAGTACTTC. The chain links TRBV7-9 to TRBJ2-7; the D gene is possibly TRBD1 (5 bases). Between the trimmed V and J ends, which lost 1 base and 5 bases, there was a span of 12 bases. CDR1 SEHNR and CDR2 FQNEAQ come from the germline V gene (reference sequence). This CDR3 region has 14 residues.

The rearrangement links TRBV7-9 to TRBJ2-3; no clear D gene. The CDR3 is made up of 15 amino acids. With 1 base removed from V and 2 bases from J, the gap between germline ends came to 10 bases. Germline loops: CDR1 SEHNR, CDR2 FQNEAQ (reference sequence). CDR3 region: CASSLVGIFTDTQYF. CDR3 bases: TGTGCCAGCAGCTTAGTAGGCATCTTCACAGATACGCAGTATTTT.

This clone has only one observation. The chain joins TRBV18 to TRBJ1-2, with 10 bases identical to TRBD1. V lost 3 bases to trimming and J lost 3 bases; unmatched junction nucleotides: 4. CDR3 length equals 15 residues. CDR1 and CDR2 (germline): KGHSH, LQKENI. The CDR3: CASSPGQGGYYGYTF. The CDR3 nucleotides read TGTGCCAGCTCACCCGGACAGGGGGGGTACTATGGCTACACCTTC.

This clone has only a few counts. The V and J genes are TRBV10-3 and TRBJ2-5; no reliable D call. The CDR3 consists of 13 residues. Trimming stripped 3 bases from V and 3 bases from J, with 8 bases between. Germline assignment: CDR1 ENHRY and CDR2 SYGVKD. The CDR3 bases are TGTGCCATCAGTGATTGGTCAGAAGAGACCCAGTACTTC. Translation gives CAISDWSEETQYF.

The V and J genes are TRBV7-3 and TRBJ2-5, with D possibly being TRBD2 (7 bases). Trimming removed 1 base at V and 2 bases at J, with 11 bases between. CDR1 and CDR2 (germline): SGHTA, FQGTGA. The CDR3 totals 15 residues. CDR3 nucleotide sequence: TGTGCCAGCAGCTTAAACGGGGGGCAGCAAGAGACCCAGTACTTC. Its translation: CASSLNGGQQETQYF.

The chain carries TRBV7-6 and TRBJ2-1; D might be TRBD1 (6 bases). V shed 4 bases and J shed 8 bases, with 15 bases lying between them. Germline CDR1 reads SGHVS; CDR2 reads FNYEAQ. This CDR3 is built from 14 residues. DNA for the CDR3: TGTGCCAGCAGCTCGATGCGGACAGCGGATGAGCAGTTCTTC. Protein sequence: CASSSMRTADEQFF.